The 26 T cell receptor beta chains in this list originate from one sample, sequenced in a study of shared clonotypes between healthy human individuals. The method was immunoSEQ multiplex PCR; TCRdb's version includes in-frame clones alone and lacks a portion of them. The sample records 330,000 or so clones, 74% being singletons. The sample consisted of memory CD4+ T cells sorted from blood. Stated subset: CD45RA-negative fraction. Every receptor here comes from a man aged 25-45 years in good health.

The rearrangement uses TRBV19 and TRBJ2-2; 10 positions match TRBD1. The CDR3 is made up of 18 amino acids. Germline V CDR1 and CDR2: LNHDA, SQIVND (reference sequence). V lost 6 bases, J lost 5 bases, and 15 bases stayed unmatched. CDR3 nucleotide sequence: TGTGCCAGTAGAGCACATTTCGGACAGGGGGAGGATACCGGGGAGCTGTTTTTT. Translated, it gives CASRAHFGQGEDTGELFF.

This chain connects TRBV7-3 to TRBJ2-3; D is uncertain. Germline lookup yields CDR1 SGHTA and CDR2 FQGTGA. V lost 4 bases, J lost 9 bases, and 14 bases lay in between. This CDR3 has 13 amino acids. CDR3 sequence (DNA): TGTGCCAGCAGCTCCCCTGACGGAGCAACGCAGTATTTT. Translation gives CASSSPDGATQYF. The full variable domain, rest sourced from reference TRBV7-3 and TRBJ2-3, is GAGVSQTPSNKVTEKGKYVELRCDPISGHTALYWYRQSLGQGPEFLIYFQGTGAADDSGLPNDRFFAVRPEGSVSTLKIQRTERGDSAVYLCASSSPDGATQYFGPGTRLTVL.

For this clone: This may stem from a read error, because a much larger clone lies one nucleotide away. The chain combines TRBV5-4 with TRBJ2-5; D perhaps matches TRBD1 (5 bases). The CDR3 spans 13 residues. CDR1 and CDR2 from the germline V gene are SGHNT and YYREEE (reference sequence). Trimming pared 0 bases from V and 3 bases from J, leaving 6 bases between. CDR3 in amino acids: CASSLGQKETQYF. In DNA, the CDR3 is TGTGCCAGCAGCTTGGGACAGAAAGAGACCCAGTACTTC.

The chain has TRBV5-6 and TRBJ2-3, with a possible D match to TRBD2 (6 bases). Trimming cost V 6 bases and J 3 bases, with 20 bases left between them. The CDR3 has 16 residues. Per germline, CDR1 SGHDT and CDR2 YYEEEE. The CDR3 sequence is CASTTTRGRRTDTQYF. The CDR3 DNA is TGTGCCAGCACCACCACTCGTGGGAGGAGGACAGATACGCAGTATTTT.

V and J are TRBV7-7 and TRBJ2-2; D is unresolved. Germline V gives CDR1 SSHAT, CDR2 FNYEAQ (reference sequence). The CDR3 runs to 14 residues. V was shortened by 5 bases and J by 6 bases, with 13 bases between the two germline ends. The CDR3 reads CASSMGHPAGELFF. The CDR3 nucleotides read TGTGCCAGCAGCATGGGTCACCCAGCCGGGGAGCTGTTTTTT.

The chain has TRBV5-1 and TRBJ1-5, with D possibly being TRBD1 (5 bases). V was pared by 3 bases and J by 8 bases, with 18 bases between. CDR1 is SGHRS, CDR2 YFSETQ, per germline. The CDR3 sequence is 15 residues long. The CDR3 DNA sequence: TGCGCCAGCAGCTCCTCGACGGGAGGGGACGAGCCCCAGCATTTT. This gives the protein CASSSSTGGDEPQHF.

The chain is built from TRBV5-5 and TRBJ1-3; 7 bases match TRBD1. V shed 2 bases, J shed 0 bases, and the junction held 8 bases outside the gene matches. The CDR3 extends over 17 amino acids. Germline V gene sequence: CDR1 SGHKS, CDR2 YYEKEE (reference sequence). The CDR3 nucleotides read TGTGCCAGCAGCTTCCGGGACAGTGTGTCCTCTGGAAACACCATATATTTT. This translates into CASSFRDSVSSGNTIYF. Filled out from reference TRBV5-5 and TRBJ1-3, the complete variable domain reads DAGVTQSPTHLIKTRGQQVTLRCSPISGHKSVSWYQQVLGQGPQFIFQYYEKEERGRGNFPDRFSARQFPNYSSELNVNALLLGDSALYLCASSFRDSVSSGNTIYFGEGSWLTVV.

This CDR3 reads CASSRGQGIVRETQYF. Written as DNA, the CDR3 is TGCGCCAGCAGCCGCGGACAGGGTATAGTACGGGAGACCCAGTACTTC. The chain combines TRBV5-1 with TRBJ2-5; 8 positions match TRBD1. Per the germline V gene, CDR1 is SGHRS and CDR2 is YFSETQ. The CDR3 runs to 16 residues. The junction had 13 bases not matched to a gene; V was cut back by 4 bases and J by 5 bases.

The genes are TRBV27 and TRBJ2-2, with TRBD2 matching over 7 bases. From germline, CDR1 is MNHEY and CDR2 SMNVEV (reference sequence). V gave up 7 bases and J gave up 0 bases; unmatched junction bases: 8. The CDR3 length is 16 residues. This CDR3 reads CASTSTRGTNTGELFF. As DNA, the CDR3 is TGTGCCAGCACCTCTACGCGGGGGACGAACACCGGGGAGCTGTTTTTT.

This clone occurred a few times. CDR3 residues: CASSVVGTSGPNEQFF. The CDR3 region has the DNA TGTGCCAGCAGCGTAGTAGGGACTAGCGGGCCCAATGAGCAGTTCTTC. This chain uses TRBV9 with TRBJ2-1; 12 bases line up with TRBD2. V dropped 0 bases and J dropped 6; count of bases not matched to a gene: 4. Germline V gives CDR1 SGDLS, CDR2 YYNGEE. The CDR3 totals 16 residues. The whole variable domain, filled in from reference TRBV9 and TRBJ2-1, reads DSGVTQTPKHLITATGQRVTLRCSPRSGDLSVYWYQQSLDQGLQFLIQYYNGEERAKGNILERFSAQQFPDLHSELNLSSLELGDSALYFCASSVVGTSGPNEQFFGPGTRLTVL.

The sample holds one count of this clone. This sequence joins TRBV5-1 and TRBJ2-7; TRBD2 is a possible D gene (6 bases). V lost 3 bases, J lost 0 bases, and 13 bases lay in between. The length of the CDR3 is 15 residues. The V gene's germline CDR1 is SGHRS and CDR2 YFSETQ. The CDR3 sequence is CASSSLAAGSYEQYF. CDR3 DNA sequence: TGCGCCAGCAGCTCGCTCGCAGCGGGCTCCTACGAGCAGTACTTC.

This clone was seen more than once but under ten times. The chain carries TRBV5-5 and TRBJ2-7; no definite D call. The CDR3 extends over 15 amino acids. Deletions cut 2 bases from V and 3 bases from J, with 15 bases between. CDR1 SGHKS and CDR2 YYEKEE come from the germline V gene (reference sequence). This chain's CDR3 is CASSFIGLLNYEQYF. In DNA, the CDR3 is TGTGCCAGCAGCTTTATTGGCTTGTTAAACTACGAGCAGTACTTC.

J is TRBJ2-7 and V is TRBV5-4, with D perhaps TRBD1 (6 bases). Trimming left V 0 bases short and J 1 base short, with 11 bases between. Germline V gene lookup returns CDR1 SGHNT and CDR2 YYREEE (reference sequence). This CDR3 is built from 15 residues. The CDR3 nucleotides are TGTGCCAGCAGCTTGGGCACAGGGTCTTCCTACGAGCAGTACTTC. Translating it yields CASSLGTGSSYEQYF. The complete variable domain, with remaining parts taken from reference TRBV5-4 and TRBJ2-7, reads ETGVTQSPTHLIKTRGQQVTLRCSSQSGHNTVSWYQQALGQGPQFIFQYYREEENGRGNFPPRFSGLQFPNYSSELNVNALELDDSALYLCASSLGTGSSYEQYFGPGTRLTVT.

This clone was seen ten or more times. The rearrangement links TRBV25-1 to TRBJ2-5; D is perhaps TRBD1 (5 bases). The length of the CDR3 is 14 residues. The germline CDR1 and CDR2 sequences are MGHDK and SYGVNS. V gave up 8 bases and J gave up 4 bases, with 17 bases separating them. The CDR3 protein is CASGAGQRIETQYF. CDR3 in DNA: TGTGCCAGCGGGGCCGGCCAGAGAATAGAGACCCAGTACTTC.

With respect to this clone: The same CDR3 can be traced to other DNA sequences in this sample. The chain combines TRBV11-3 with TRBJ2-3, with D perhaps matching TRBD1 (6 bases). CDR3 length equals 14 residues. The germline V gene has CDR1 SGHNT and CDR2 YENEEA. Trimming stripped 1 base from V and 2 bases from J, with 7 bases between. CDR3 sequence reads: CASSLGGLTDTQYF. The CDR3 coding sequence is TGTGCCAGCAGCTTAGGGGGGCTCACAGATACGCAGTATTTT.

This clone has a count of ten or more. Other DNA sequences of this sample code for an identical CDR3. The chain couples TRBV6-1 to TRBJ2-1; no firm D call. CDR1 is MNHNS, CDR2 SASEGT, per germline. V was pared by 1 base and J by 0 bases, with 10 bases between. The CDR3 covers 16 residues. CDR3 loop: CASSEVGGNSYNEQFF. The CDR3 DNA reads TGTGCCAGCAGTGAAGTGGGCGGTAACTCCTACAATGAGCAGTTCTTC.

This clone was found many times. The chain couples TRBV5-5 to TRBJ2-7; D gene unclear. V was cut by 0 bases and J by 3 bases, with 7 bases left in between. This CDR3 is built from 13 residues. The V gene's germline CDR1 is SGHKS and CDR2 YYEKEE (reference sequence). The CDR3 nucleotides are TGTGCCAGCAGCTTGGCCTCCGACTACGAGCAGTACTTC. Encoded protein: CASSLASDYEQYF.

This clone was counted only a few times. The chain links TRBV9 to TRBJ2-7; 10 nucleotides agree with TRBD1. CDR3 length: 15 amino acids. CDR1 is SGDLS and CDR2 is YYNGEE in the germline V gene. Unmatched junction bases numbered 5, after V lost 0 bases and J lost 5 bases. The CDR3 loop is CASSVGTGGVNEQYF. The CDR3 bases are TGTGCCAGCAGCGTAGGGACAGGGGGAGTCAACGAGCAGTACTTC.

The chain has TRBV21-1 and TRBJ2-7; the table's D call of TRBD1 was not tested on the DNA. TRBV21-1 is a pseudogene locus. CDR3 length: 15 amino acids. As DNA, the CDR3 is TGTGCCAGCAAGGCGGGACAGGGCGAGGACTACGAGCAGTACTTC. Translation: CASKAGQGEDYEQYF.

V usage is TRBV5-6 and J usage is TRBJ2-7; D remains unclear. This CDR3 is 16 amino acids long. Germline CDR1 reads SGHDT; CDR2 reads YYEEEE. V lost 6 bases to trimming and J lost 0 bases, with 19 bases between them. This chain's CDR3 is CASTLVMREASYEQYF. CDR3 sequence (DNA): TGTGCCAGCACGTTGGTTATGCGAGAAGCCTCCTACGAGCAGTACTTC.

J is TRBJ2-7 and V is TRBV7-2; no reliable D call. With 8 bases removed from V and 3 bases from J, the gap between germline ends came to 17 bases. Looked up from germline, CDR1 is SGHTA and CDR2 is FQGNSA. This CDR3 has 14 residues. CDR3: CASAKNGGLYEQYF. CDR3 nucleotide sequence: TGTGCCAGCGCTAAGAACGGCGGCCTCTACGAGCAGTACTTC.

The chain combines TRBV18 with TRBJ2-2, with 14 bases lining up with TRBD2. Germline V gene data show CDR1 as KGHSH and CDR2 as LQKENI. The trim removed 1 base at V and 6 bases at J, leaving 7 bases unmatched. The CDR3 extends over 18 amino acids. The CDR3 region is CASSPRRPGLAGAGELFF. CDR3 nucleotides: TGTGCCAGCTCACCACGAAGGCCGGGACTAGCGGGAGCCGGGGAGCTGTTTTTT.

This chain joins TRBV6-5 and TRBJ2-5, with D unclear. The germline V gene has CDR1 MNHEY and CDR2 SVGAGI. Trimming cost V 4 bases and J 2 bases, with 11 bases left between them. CDR3 length: 14 amino acids. CDR3 loop: CASSFSDGQETQYF. DNA of the CDR3: TGTGCCAGCAGTTTTTCCGACGGGCAAGAGACCCAGTACTTC.

The chain employs TRBV11-1 and TRBJ2-7; 7 nucleotides line up with TRBD1. Unmatched junction bases numbered 13, after V lost 5 bases and J lost 0 bases. Germline assignment: CDR1 SGHAT and CDR2 FQDESV (reference sequence). The CDR3 runs 17 residues. CDR3 nucleotides: TGTGCCAGCAGCCGCTCCTTATCAGGGGGTAGCTCCTACGAGCAGTACTTC. Encoded protein: CASSRSLSGGSSYEQYF.

This clone was seen a few times. CDR3 nucleotide sequence: TGTGCCAACGAACTACAGGCTCCCGGCTACACCTTC. Translation gives CANELQAPGYTF. The chain has TRBV28 and TRBJ1-2, with D possibly matching TRBD1 (5 bases). V was pared by 10 bases and J by 8 bases, with 17 bases between. The CDR3 runs 12 residues. CDR1 is MDHEN and CDR2 is SYDVKM in the germline V gene.

V usage is TRBV28 and J usage is TRBJ2-1, with D tentatively TRBD2 (6 bases). V was clipped by 3 bases and J by 6 bases, with 15 bases between them. Germline V CDR1 and CDR2: MDHEN, SYDVKM. CDR3 length: 15 amino acids. CDR3 amino acids: CASSLYGSPGNEQFF. Written as DNA, the CDR3 is TGTGCCAGCAGTTTGTACGGGAGCCCCGGCAATGAGCAGTTCTTC.